The 32 T cell receptor beta chains below all came from one sample that was sequenced in a study of vaccination and CD4 T cells after COVID-19. No antigens are known for them. Sequenced with the Oncomine TCR Beta short-read assay was DNA taken from cultured CD4+ T cells. TCRdb re-called the PCR reads through MiXCR, storing one row per CDR3 protein. The top ten clones hold around 34% of a sample with fewer than 6,500 distinct CDR3 sequences, around 26% of them seen once. Stated treatment: approximately 9-day PBMC culture with coronavirus spike peptide pools or control peptides (ViraFEST assay). During the years 2011-2018, before the COVID-19 pandemic, the unexposed donor's CD4+ T cells were collected. Sequenced input: CD4+ T cells from blood, cultured in vitro. Source of these receptors: a human donor in good health.

This clonotype was seen only a few times. This chain connects TRBV7-6 to TRBJ2-2; D is uncertain. This CDR3 has 13 residues. CDR1 and CDR2 from the germline V gene are SGHVS and FNYEAQ. V was cut by 6 bases and J by 2 bases, with 7 bases left in between. The CDR3 DNA reads as TGTGCCAGCAGTAAGGACAACACCGGGGAGCTGTTTTTT. This sequence encodes CASSKDNTGELFF.

This clonotype was counted a few times. The chain has TRBV19 and TRBJ2-5, with D possibly matching TRBD2 (6 bases). The V end was cut by 6 bases, the J end by 4 bases, with 12 bases between. Germline values: CDR1 LNHDA, CDR2 SQIVND (reference sequence). This CDR3 spans 13 amino acids. For the CDR3, the DNA is TGTGCCAGTAGCGGAATGGAGGGAGAGACCCAGTACTTC. It is translated as CASSGMEGETQYF.

In its sample, this clonotype was seen a few times. The chain uses TRBV19 and TRBJ1-2; D gene uncertain. Between the trimmed V and J ends, which lost 8 bases and 7 bases, there was a span of 20 bases. Germline V CDR1 and CDR2: LNHDA, SQIVND (reference sequence). This CDR3 is 14 amino acids long. CDR3 sequence reads: CASGSPPSVGGYTF. The CDR3 DNA follows: TGTGCCAGTGGATCTCCACCCTCGGTCGGTGGCTACACCTTC.

V usage is TRBV6-4 and J usage is TRBJ2-3; 12 nucleotides line up with TRBD2. The CDR3 extends over 16 amino acids. The ends lost 2 bases at V and 2 bases at J; junction bases unmatched: 2. Looked up from germline, CDR1 is MRHNA and CDR2 is SNTAGT. The CDR3 DNA reads as TGTGCCAGCAGTGACGGGACTAGCGGGCACACAGATACGCAGTATTTT. Its protein product is CASSDGTSGHTDTQYF.

This clonotype was seen more than once but under ten times. This chain joins TRBV7-9 and TRBJ2-2; 9 nucleotides line up with TRBD1. CDR3 length: 15 amino acids. V trimming: 3 bases; J trimming: 4 bases; junction bases outside the gene matches: 3. From germline, CDR1 is SEHNR and CDR2 FQNEAQ (reference sequence). The CDR3: CASSLGTGITGELFF. The CDR3 DNA follows: TGTGCCAGCAGCTTGGGGACAGGGATCACCGGGGAGCTGTTTTTT.

The V and J genes are TRBV19 and TRBJ1-2, with D hard to call. This CDR3 is 11 amino acids long. Trimming took 6 bases from V and 2 from J, leaving 4 bases between them. The germline gives CDR1 LNHDA, CDR2 SQIVND (reference sequence). In DNA, the CDR3 is TGTGCCAGTAGGGGGAACTATGGCTACACCTTC. It specifies CASRGNYGYTF.

The V and J genes are TRBV30 and TRBJ1-1; no clear D gene. The V and J ends lost 5 bases and 1 base respectively, with 11 bases between them. Germline loops: CDR1 GTSNPN, CDR2 SVGIG (reference sequence). The CDR3 loop spans 13 amino acids. The DNA of the CDR3 is TGTGCCTGGTCAGGCCAGACGAACACTGAAGCTTTCTTT. This translates into CAWSGQTNTEAFF.

This clonotype is medium-sized (0.01 to 0.1%) by share. The rearrangement joins TRBV20-1 to TRBJ1-6; 8 bases fit TRBD1. CDR1 DFQATT and CDR2 SNEGSKA come from the germline V gene (reference sequence). J was trimmed by 6 bases and V by 5 bases; bases with no gene match: 3. The CDR3 contains 13 residues. The CDR3 spells CSAATGGNSPLHF. The CDR3 DNA reads TGCAGTGCTGCCACAGGGGGTAATTCACCCCTCCACTTT.

The CDR3, as DNA: TGTGCCAGCAGTGAACAGCCCAATCAGCCCCAGCATTTT. It codes for CASSEQPNQPQHF. This chain joins TRBV2 and TRBJ1-5; unclear D gene. V lost 2 bases and J 3 bases, leaving 5 bases between the germline ends. This CDR3 is 13 amino acids long. Germline CDR1 is SNHLY and CDR2 is FYNNEI.

The chain employs TRBV6-1 and TRBJ2-5, with 9 bases lining up with TRBD2. CDR1 is MNHNS and CDR2 is SASEGT in the germline V gene. The CDR3 sequence is 14 residues long. Trimming took 7 bases from V and 3 from J; bases not matched to a gene: 6. CDR3 protein: CASTSGTSKETQYF. The CDR3 DNA reads TGTGCCAGCACCTCCGGGACTAGCAAAGAGACCCAGTACTTC.

To note about this clonotype: A read error may produce the germline difference seen at one junction end. This chain connects TRBV9 to TRBJ2-7; 14 nucleotides align to TRBD2. There are 16 residues in the CDR3. Germline CDR1 is SGDLS and CDR2 is YYNGEE. The CDR3 DNA reads TGTGCCAGCAGCGTTGGACTAGCGGGGGGACCCTACGTGCAGTACTTC. This translates into CASSVGLAGGPYVQYF.

The chain combines TRBV5-5 with TRBJ1-5; perhaps TRBD1 as D (6 bases). The V gene's germline CDR1 is SGHKS and CDR2 YYEKEE (reference sequence). The V end was cut by 3 bases, the J end by 11 bases, with 18 bases between. There are 14 residues in the CDR3. CDR3 sequence reads: CASSSGQGGKAQHF. CDR3 nucleotide sequence: TGTGCCAGCAGCTCGGGACAAGGGGGAAAGGCCCAGCATTTT.

This rearrangement joins TRBV20-1 to TRBJ2-7, with TRBD2 matching 9 bases. The germline V gene encodes CDR1 DFQATT and CDR2 SNEGSKA (reference sequence). The CDR3 totals 14 residues. Trimming cost V 6 bases and J 3 bases; bases outside gene matches: 9. The CDR3 nucleotides read TGCAGTGCCCTAGTAGCGGGGGACTACTACGAGCAGTACTTC. As protein: CSALVAGDYYEQYF.

This clonotype was recorded a few times. V gene TRBV7-3 combines with J gene TRBJ2-5; D call uncertain. The CDR3 totals 15 residues. Germline V gene lookup returns CDR1 SGHTA and CDR2 FQGTGA. The V end was cut by 2 bases, the J end by 4 bases, with 14 bases between. The CDR3 loop reads CASSLGPELGETQYF. The CDR3 DNA follows: TGTGCCAGCAGCTTAGGTCCGGAACTGGGAGAGACCCAGTACTTC.

The chain combines TRBV5-1 with TRBJ1-5; no clear D. Germline loops: CDR1 SGHRS, CDR2 YFSETQ. The CDR3 extends over 13 amino acids. The germline V and J ends were trimmed by 0 bases and 9 bases, with 10 bases remaining between them. The CDR3: CASSLDGVLPQHF. In DNA form, the CDR3 reads TGCGCCAGCAGCTTGGATGGGGTTTTGCCCCAGCATTTT.

The DNA for the CDR3 is TGTGCCAGTTGCTCCATTCAAGTCGGGTCACCCCTCCACTTT. This gives the protein CASCSIQVGSPLHF. This chain links TRBV5-6 with TRBJ1-6; unclear D gene. Trimming took off 8 bases at V and 10 bases at J, with 19 bases between the two ends. The V gene's germline CDR1 is SGHDT and CDR2 YYEEEE. This CDR3 is 14 amino acids long.

In this sample, this clonotype turned up a few times. The V gene is TRBV19, the J gene TRBJ1-1; a possible D gene is TRBD1 (5 bases). CDR3 size: 13 residues. V was shortened by 1 base and J by 6 bases, with 9 bases between the two germline ends. In germline, CDR1 is LNHDA, CDR2 SQIVND (reference sequence). Written as DNA, the CDR3 is TGTGCCAGTAGTATAGGATTAGGGGCTGAAGCTTTCTTT. It yields the protein CASSIGLGAEAFF.

The chain joins TRBV6-1 to TRBJ1-4, with D tentatively TRBD1 (5 bases). This CDR3 contains 14 residues. Germline loops: CDR1 MNHNS, CDR2 SASEGT. V dropped 6 bases and J dropped 8 bases, with 16 bases sitting between them. The CDR3 is CASSPGTPAEKLFF. CDR3 DNA sequence: TGTGCCAGCAGCCCCGGGACCCCGGCGGAAAAACTGTTTTTT.

V usage is TRBV28 and J usage is TRBJ1-3; D is unresolved. Germline CDR1 and CDR2: MDHEN and SYDVKM. CDR3 length: 13 residues. V shed 1 base and J shed 1 base, with 2 bases lying between them. The CDR3 region is CASSLLSGNTIYF. The CDR3 nucleotides are TGTGCCAGCAGTTTATTATCTGGAAACACCATATATTTT.

This clonotype was observed a handful of times. The CDR3 DNA reads as TGTGCCAGCAGTTACTTCTTAGGAGTGGGAACTGAAGCTTTCTTT. Translating gives CASSYFLGVGTEAFF. V usage is TRBV6-2 or TRBV6-3 and J usage is TRBJ1-1; D is unclear. The CDR3 has 15 residues. CDR1 and CDR2 (germline): MNHEY, SVGEGT. Trimming took off 1 base at V and 5 bases at J, with 14 bases between the two ends.

In this sample, this clonotype turned up a few times. V is TRBV20-1 and J is TRBJ1-5; 7 bases are a match to TRBD1. Germline CDR1 reads DFQATT; CDR2 reads SNEGSKA (reference sequence). This CDR3 region has 14 residues. V dropped 5 bases and J dropped 3; count of bases not matched to a gene: 7. The CDR3 coding sequence is TGCAGTGCTGGACAGGATTTAATCAATCAGCCCCAGCATTTT. Protein: CSAGQDLINQPQHF.

In its sample, this clonotype ranks as medium-sized. This chain links TRBV6-5 with TRBJ1-5, with D unclear. The CDR3 sequence is 13 residues long. CDR1 MNHEY and CDR2 SVGAGI come from the germline V gene. V lost 0 bases to trimming and J lost 4 bases, with 4 bases between them. CDR3 DNA sequence: TGTGCCAGCAGTTACTCCCGTAATCAGCCCCAGCATTTT. Translating gives CASSYSRNQPQHF.

The V call is TRBV12-3 or TRBV12-4, the J call TRBJ1-2; no clear D. V was shortened by 6 bases and J by 3 bases, with 14 bases between the two germline ends. The CDR3 has 14 residues. CDR3 loop: CASSPSGTDYGYTF. The CDR3 bases are TGTGCCAGCAGCCCCAGCGGCACGGACTATGGCTACACCTTC.

By share, this clonotype counts as medium-sized. This chain joins TRBV6-5 and TRBJ1-1; D may be TRBD1 (6 bases). Trimming pared 2 bases from V and 5 bases from J, leaving 12 bases between. This CDR3 comprises 14 residues. The V gene's germline CDR1 is MNHEY and CDR2 SVGAGI. CDR3 sequence (DNA): TGTGCCAGCAGTTACGGGGGGCAGGATACTGAAGCTTTCTTT. It is translated as CASSYGGQDTEAFF.

This clonotype is medium-sized in the sample. The genes are TRBV20-1 and TRBJ2-5, with 12 bases matching TRBD2. After removal of 5 bases from V and 2 bases from J, the junction contained 6 bases not matched to a gene. CDR1 and CDR2 from the germline V gene are DFQATT and SNEGSKA (reference sequence). This CDR3 spans 15 amino acids. The CDR3 region has the DNA TGCAGTGCTCCCCCGCTAGCGGGGGGGCAAGAGACCCAGTACTTC. Its translation is CSAPPLAGGQETQYF.

The chain joins TRBV20-1 to TRBJ2-3; D gene unclear. The V gene lost 3 bases and the J gene lost 6 bases, with 10 bases spanning the gap. The V gene's germline CDR1 is DFQATT and CDR2 SNEGSKA (reference sequence). This CDR3 contains 12 residues. The CDR3 region is CSASIGSDTQYF. CDR3 DNA: TGCAGTGCTAGTATAGGCAGCGATACGCAGTATTTT.

This clonotype was observed a few times. The gene calls are TRBV2 and TRBJ1-1, with no clear D. Trimming removed 5 bases at V and 1 base at J, with 8 bases between. The CDR3 has 13 residues. CDR1 SNHLY and CDR2 FYNNEI come from the germline V gene. The CDR3 bases are TGTGCCAGCAGTTCCACGGGGAACACTGAAGCTTTCTTT. The encoded protein is CASSSTGNTEAFF.

This rearrangement joins TRBV28 to TRBJ1-5; D is uncertain. The CDR3 extends over 14 amino acids. V lost 7 bases to trimming and J lost 1 base, with 11 bases between them. The germline V gene has CDR1 MDHEN and CDR2 SYDVKM. CDR3 residues: CASMSGASNQPQHF. In DNA form, the CDR3 reads TGTGCCAGCATGTCGGGAGCAAGCAATCAGCCCCAGCATTTT.

This clonotype was detected a few times. The rearrangement links TRBV7-9 to TRBJ2-7; D may correspond to TRBD1 or TRBD2 (7 bases each). Trimming cost V 5 bases and J 3 bases, with 26 bases left between them. Germline-derived CDR1 and CDR2 are SEHNR and FQNEAQ (reference sequence). This CDR3 contains 18 residues. The CDR3 coding sequence is TGTGCCAGCAGCGTGGGACAGCCAACCGGGCGGGGGCTCTACGAGCAGTACTTC. This gives the protein CASSVGQPTGRGLYEQYF.

By proportion, this clonotype is medium-sized. The chain joins TRBV6-1 to TRBJ1-1; 7 bases agree with TRBD1. V lost 0 bases to trimming and J lost 0 bases; unmatched junction nucleotides: 1. Germline CDR1 reads MNHNS; CDR2 reads SASEGT. The CDR3 runs 15 residues. The CDR3 DNA sequence: TGTGCCAGCAGTGAAGCCGGGACAGTGAACACTGAAGCTTTCTTT. This gives the protein CASSEAGTVNTEAFF.

This clonotype was seen only a few times. The chain couples TRBV7-2 to TRBJ1-5; D is perhaps TRBD1 (5 bases). This CDR3 is 13 amino acids long. Germline V CDR1 and CDR2: SGHTA, FQGNSA. Trimming pared 6 bases from V and 7 bases from J, leaving 13 bases between. The CDR3 nucleotides read TGTGCCAGCAGTACGGGGGATCGGCAGCCCCAGCATTTT. Translation: CASSTGDRQPQHF.

This clonotype showed up just a few times. The gene calls are TRBV15 and TRBJ2-6; no firm D call. Germline assignment: CDR1 LNHNV and CDR2 YYDKDF (reference sequence). Trimming removed 0 bases at V and 2 bases at J, with 8 bases between. The CDR3 contains 16 residues. The CDR3 nucleotides are TGTGCCACCAGCAGAGAGGGCCTCACTGGGGCCAACGTCCTGACTTTC. Translation gives CATSREGLTGANVLTF.